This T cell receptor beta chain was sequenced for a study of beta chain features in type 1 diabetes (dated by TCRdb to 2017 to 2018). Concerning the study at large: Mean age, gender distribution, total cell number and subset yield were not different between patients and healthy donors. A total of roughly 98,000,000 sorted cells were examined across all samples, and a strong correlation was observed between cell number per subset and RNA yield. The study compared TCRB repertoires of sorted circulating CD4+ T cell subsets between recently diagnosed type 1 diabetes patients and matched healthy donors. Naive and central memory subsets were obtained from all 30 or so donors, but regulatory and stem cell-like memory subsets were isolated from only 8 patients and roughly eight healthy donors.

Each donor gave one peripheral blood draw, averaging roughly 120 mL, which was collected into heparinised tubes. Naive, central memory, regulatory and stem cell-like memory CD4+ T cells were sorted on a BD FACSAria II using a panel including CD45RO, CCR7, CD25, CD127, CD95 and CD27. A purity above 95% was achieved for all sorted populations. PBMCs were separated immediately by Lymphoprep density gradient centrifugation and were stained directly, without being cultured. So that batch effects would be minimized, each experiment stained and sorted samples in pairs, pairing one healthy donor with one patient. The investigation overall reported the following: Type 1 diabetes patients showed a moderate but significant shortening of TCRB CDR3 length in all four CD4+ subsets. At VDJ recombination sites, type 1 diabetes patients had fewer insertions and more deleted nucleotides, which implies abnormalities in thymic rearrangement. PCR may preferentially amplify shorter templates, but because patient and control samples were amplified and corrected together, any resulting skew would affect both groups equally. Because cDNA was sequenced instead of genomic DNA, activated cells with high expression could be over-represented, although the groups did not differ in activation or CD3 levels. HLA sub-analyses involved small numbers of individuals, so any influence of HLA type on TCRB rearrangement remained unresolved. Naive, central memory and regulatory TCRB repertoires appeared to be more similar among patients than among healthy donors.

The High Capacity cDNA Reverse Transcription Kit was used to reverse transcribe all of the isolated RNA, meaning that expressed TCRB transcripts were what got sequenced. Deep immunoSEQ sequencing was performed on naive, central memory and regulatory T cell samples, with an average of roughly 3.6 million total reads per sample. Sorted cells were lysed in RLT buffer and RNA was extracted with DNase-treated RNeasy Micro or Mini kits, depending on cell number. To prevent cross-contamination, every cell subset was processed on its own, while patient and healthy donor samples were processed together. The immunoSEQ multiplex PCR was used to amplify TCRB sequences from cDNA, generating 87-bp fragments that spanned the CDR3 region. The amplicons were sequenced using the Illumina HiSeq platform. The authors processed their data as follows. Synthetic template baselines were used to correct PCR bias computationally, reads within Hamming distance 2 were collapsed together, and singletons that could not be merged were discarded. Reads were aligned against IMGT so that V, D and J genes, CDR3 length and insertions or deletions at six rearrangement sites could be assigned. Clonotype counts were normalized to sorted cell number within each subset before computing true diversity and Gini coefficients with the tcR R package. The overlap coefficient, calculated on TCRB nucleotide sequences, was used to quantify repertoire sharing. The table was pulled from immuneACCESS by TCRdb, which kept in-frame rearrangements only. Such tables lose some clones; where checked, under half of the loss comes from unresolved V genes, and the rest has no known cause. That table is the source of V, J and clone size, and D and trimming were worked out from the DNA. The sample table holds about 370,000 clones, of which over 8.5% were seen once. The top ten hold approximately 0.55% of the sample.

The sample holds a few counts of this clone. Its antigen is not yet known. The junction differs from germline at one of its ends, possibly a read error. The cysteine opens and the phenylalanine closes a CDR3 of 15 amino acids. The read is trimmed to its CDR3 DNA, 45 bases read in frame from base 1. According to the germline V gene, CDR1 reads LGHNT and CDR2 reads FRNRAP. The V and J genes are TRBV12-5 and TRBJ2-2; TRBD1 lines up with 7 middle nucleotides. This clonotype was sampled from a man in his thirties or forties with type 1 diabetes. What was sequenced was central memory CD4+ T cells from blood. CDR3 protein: CARGHWDRNTGELFF. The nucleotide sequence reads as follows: TGTGCTCGTGGTCACTGGGACAGGAACACCGGGGAGCTGTTTTTT.